These 7 T cell receptor beta chains originate from one sample sequenced in a study of blood T cell repertoires in COVID-19. Sequenced by immunoSEQ multiplex PCR; TCRdb stores in-frame clones only, minus some. Of approximately 230,000 clones listed, around 88% are singletons. Sequencing was performed on peripheral blood. These TCRs come from a man at least 80 years old with acute or convalescent COVID-19.

V is TRBV19 and J is TRBJ1-5, with no clear D. From germline, CDR1 is LNHDA and CDR2 SQIVND (reference sequence). This CDR3 is built from 16 residues. Between the trimmed V and J ends, which lost 3 bases and 0 bases, there was a span of 12 bases. CDR3 DNA sequence: TGTGCCAGTAGTATTTTTTCCCTATATAGCAATCAGCCCCAGCATTTT. Protein sequence: CASSIFSLYSNQPQHF.

This chain links TRBV14 with TRBJ2-5; possibly TRBD2 for D (5 bases). Trimming took 1 base from V and 4 from J, leaving 16 bases between them. Germline CDR1 is SGHDN and CDR2 is FVKESK. The CDR3 has 16 residues. The CDR3 region is CASSQGSGLTRETQYF. CDR3 DNA sequence: TGTGCCAGCAGCCAAGGGTCGGGGTTGACGCGAGAGACCCAGTACTTC.

This chain uses TRBV7-2 with TRBJ1-2; the D gene is possibly TRBD1 (6 bases). The ends were cut back, 4 bases at V and 7 bases at J, with 13 bases in the middle. The CDR3 sequence is 13 residues long. CDR1 is SGHTA and CDR2 is FQGNSA in the germline V gene. CDR3 amino acids: CASSSQGLAGYTF. CDR3 sequence (DNA): TGTGCCAGCAGCTCTCAGGGGTTAGCTGGCTACACCTTC.

As regards this clone: The conserved phenylalanine or tryptophan normally closing the CDR3 is absent here, so this likely arose from a read error. V gene TRBV7-9 combines with J gene TRBJ1-1; D might be TRBD1 (6 bases). V was pared by 5 bases and J by 4 bases, with 17 bases between. There are 15 residues in the CDR3. Looked up from germline, CDR1 is SEHNR and CDR2 is FQNEAQ (reference sequence). CDR3 bases: TGTGCCAGCAGCCCGAACAGGGTACTCCCCACTGAAGCTTTCCTT. It codes for CASSPNRVLPTEAFL.

The rearrangement links TRBV7-7 to TRBJ2-7, with D possibly TRBD2 on 6 matching bases. The V end lost 1 base, the J end lost 6 bases, and 10 bases lay between the germline ends. Germline V lookup: CDR1 SSHAT, CDR2 FNYEAQ (reference sequence). The length of the CDR3 is 13 residues. The CDR3 spells CASSLDMEGEQYF. The CDR3 DNA reads TGTGCCAGCAGCTTAGACATGGAGGGCGAGCAGTACTTC.

This clone has a handful of counts. The chain employs TRBV5-4 and TRBJ2-7; the match to TRBD1 covers 8 bases. Germline values: CDR1 SGHNT, CDR2 YYREEE (reference sequence). V trimming: 4 bases; J trimming: 4 bases; junction bases outside the gene matches: 13. This CDR3 is 16 amino acids long. CDR3 in amino acids: CASSHGQGDLAYEQYF. The DNA for the CDR3 is TGTGCCAGCAGCCACGGACAGGGTGATCTTGCGTACGAGCAGTACTTC.

In its sample, this clone was seen a few times. V is TRBV7-9 and J is TRBJ2-1, with 10 bases matching TRBD2. The CDR3 loop spans 15 amino acids. Germline-derived CDR1 and CDR2 are SEHNR and FQNEAQ (reference sequence). The trim removed 5 bases at V and 4 bases at J, leaving 5 bases unmatched. The CDR3 DNA reads as TGTGCCAGCAGCACAGCTAGCGGGGGATACAATGAGCAGTTCTTC. Its protein is CASSTASGGYNEQFF.